Listed below are T cell receptor beta chains from one sample, sequenced in a study of T cells in Graves' hyperthyroidism and ophthalmopathy. TCRdb redid the calling of the multiplex PCR reads with MiXCR, one entry per CDR3 protein. This sample carries about 570,000 distinct CDR3 sequences, about 43% of them seen once, and the ten largest clones take around 20%. The sample comprised peripheral blood or thyroid tissue (not recorded which). These receptor sequences come from an adult woman with Graves' disease, either hyperthyroidism or ophthalmopathy (not recorded which). The CDR3 runs from the conserved cysteine through the conserved F or W. D genes are given only for firm matches. The listing skips clone size in some rows; elsewhere it reads once, few, many or a size class.

clone size | D gene | CDR3 length | J gene | V gene | CDR3 DNA | CDR3 protein
few | - | 14 | TRBJ1-2 | TRBV20-1 | TGCAGTGCTACCCCAGGGACCGACGACTATGGCTACACCTTC | CSATPGTDDYGYTF
many | - | 14 | TRBJ1-1 | TRBV15 | TGTGCCACCAGCAGAGATTTTGGGAACACTGAAGCTTTCTTT | CATSRDFGNTEAFF
- | - | 16 | TRBJ2-5 | TRBV7-3 | TGTGCCAGCAGCTTAGCGTTTTGGGGAGCCGGGGAGACCCAGTACTTC | CASSLAFWGAGETQYF
- | TRBD1 | 15 | TRBJ1-6 | TRBV13 | TGTGCCAGCAGCCGGACAGGGAGGGATAATTCACCCCTCCACTTT | CASSRTGRDNSPLHF
- | TRBD1 | 14 | TRBJ1-1 | TRBV29-1 | TGCAGCGTTGTGGACAGGGGCCAGAACACTGAAGCTTTCTTT | CSVVDRGQNTEAFF
- | - | 12 | TRBJ2-7 | TRBV14 | TGTGCCAGCAGCCAAGAAGTCAGCGAGCAGTACTTC | CASSQEVSEQYF
- | TRBD1 | 12 | TRBJ1-1 | TRBV5-4 | TGTGCCAGCAGCATGGACAGGCTCGAAGCTTTCTTT | CASSMDRLEAFF
many | - | 13 | TRBJ1-6 | TRBV7-9 | TGTGCCAGCAGCCCCGGAAGGGACTCACCCCTCCACTTT | CASSPGRDSPLHF
- | - | 14 | TRBJ1-4 | TRBV13 | TGTGCCAGCAGCTTACAGGGTGGGAATGAAAAACTGTTTTTT | CASSLQGGNEKLFF
- | TRBD1 | 18 | TRBJ1-5 | TRBV27 | TGTGCCAGCAGTTCCACCGGGACAGGAATCTATAGCAATCAGCCCCAGCATTTT | CASSSTGTGIYSNQPQHF
many | - | 15 | TRBJ2-7 | TRBV5-1 | TGCGCCAGCAGCTTAAGTTCGGGATATGACTACGAGCAGTACTTC | CASSLSSGYDYEQYF
- | TRBD2 | 15 | TRBJ2-5 | TRBV20-1 | TGCAGTGCTGAAGGCGACGGGAGGAGACAAGAGACCCAGTACTTC | CSAEGDGRRQETQYF
many | - | 13 | TRBJ2-7 | TRBV2 | TGTGCCAGCAGTGAAGCGCTTCGGACTACAGAGTACTTC | CASSEALRTTEYF
- | - | 13 | TRBJ2-7 | TRBV20-1 | TGCAGTGCTAGGGGGGGGCCTATCGGCGAGCAGTACTTC | CSARGGPIGEQYF
many | - | 15 | TRBJ2-2 | TRBV7-2 | TGTGCCAGCAGACGAGGACCAAACGCAGCCGGGGAGCTGTTTTTT | CASRRGPNAAGELFF
- | - | 12 | TRBJ2-5 | TRBV29-1 | TGCAGCGTAGCGGCGAATGGCGAGACCCAGTACTTC | CSVAANGETQYF
- | - | 15 | TRBJ2-7 | TRBV10-3 | TGTGCCATCAGTGAGTCGGCCATACCCGCGGGCGAGCAGTACTTC | CAISESAIPAGEQYF
few | - | 14 | TRBJ1-1 | TRBV10-3 | TGTGCCATCAGTGTGACAGACATGAACACTGAAGCTTTCTTT | CAISVTDMNTEAFF
- | TRBD2 | 15 | TRBJ2-3 | TRBV20-1 | TGCAGTGCGTTTACCCCGGGACTAGGGGCAGATACGCAGTATTTT | CSAFTPGLGADTQYF
many | - | 14 | TRBJ1-1 | TRBV2 | TGTGCCAGCAGGGGGGATGGACAGCGAGCTGAAGCTTTCTTT | CASRGDGQRAEAFF
few | - | 14 | TRBJ2-1 | TRBV7-9 | TGTGCCAGCAGTGACCCGACAGGCTACAATGAGCAGTTCTTC | CASSDPTGYNEQFF
many | TRBD2 | 14 | TRBJ2-7 | TRBV3-1 | TGTGCCAGCAGCCAAGGCCTAGCGGGCTACGAGCAGTACTTC | CASSQGLAGYEQYF
- | - | 13 | TRBJ1-2 | TRBV7-9 | TGTGCCAGCAGCCAGCTGGGAGGGAATGGCTACACCTTC | CASSQLGGNGYTF
- | - | 15 | TRBJ1-3 | TRBV7-8 | TGTGCCAGCAGCTACCCGAGGGACAATGGAAACACCATATATTTT | CASSYPRDNGNTIYF
few | - | 13 | TRBJ2-6 | TRBV25-1 | TGTGCCAGCAGTACACAGGGTACCAACGTCCTGACTTTC | CASSTQGTNVLTF
many | TRBD1 | 13 | TRBJ1-1 | TRBV12-3/TRBV12-4 | TGTGCCAGCAGGGGACAGCTAAACACTGAAGCTTTCTTT | CASRGQLNTEAFF
few | TRBD2 | 15 | TRBJ2-1 | TRBV7-9 | TGTGCCAGCAGCGCCCGACTAGCGGGAGAACTTGAGCAGTTCTTC | CASSARLAGELEQFF
many | - | 13 | TRBJ2-5 | TRBV7-9 | TGTGCCAGCAGCTTAGATGGGCGGGAGACCCAGTACTTC | CASSLDGRETQYF
- | TRBD1 | 17 | TRBJ1-2 | TRBV7-2 | TGTGCCAGCAGCTGGAGACAGGGGATGGGAGGCGACTATGGCTACACCTTC | CASSWRQGMGGDYGYTF
- | TRBD2 | 15 | TRBJ2-5 | TRBV7-9 | TGTGCCAGCAGCCGGACTAGCGGGAGTTGGGAGACCCAGTACTTC | CASSRTSGSWETQYF
- | TRBD1 | 15 | TRBJ1-2 | TRBV29-1 | TGCAGCGTTGTCCCCCGACAGGGAGACGGCGATGGCTACACCTTC | CSVVPRQGDGDGYTF
many | TRBD2 | 16 | TRBJ2-5 | TRBV5-6 | TGTGCCAGCAGCTTTCCGGGACTAGCGGTTACGGAGACCCAGTACTTC | CASSFPGLAVTETQYF
many | TRBD2 | 16 | TRBJ2-5 | TRBV20-1 | TGCAGTGCTAGACCTAGATGGGAGCGGGAGGTAGAGACCCAGTACTTC | CSARPRWEREVETQYF
many | TRBD1 | 15 | TRBJ1-3 | TRBV28 | TGTGCCAGCACTGACGGGACAGCGAGGGGAAACACCATATATTTT | CASTDGTARGNTIYF
many | TRBD1 | 14 | TRBJ2-3 | TRBV9 | TGTGCCAGCGCCATAGGACAGGGGACAGATACGCAGTATTTT | CASAIGQGTDTQYF
many | - | 14 | TRBJ2-7 | TRBV10-2 | TGCGCCAGCAGTCCCTATAGCGGAACCTACGAGCAGTACTTC | CASSPYSGTYEQYF
many | - | 13 | TRBJ2-7 | TRBV5-1 | TGCGCCAGCAGCGAGGACTTCTCCTACGAGCAGTACTTC | CASSEDFSYEQYF